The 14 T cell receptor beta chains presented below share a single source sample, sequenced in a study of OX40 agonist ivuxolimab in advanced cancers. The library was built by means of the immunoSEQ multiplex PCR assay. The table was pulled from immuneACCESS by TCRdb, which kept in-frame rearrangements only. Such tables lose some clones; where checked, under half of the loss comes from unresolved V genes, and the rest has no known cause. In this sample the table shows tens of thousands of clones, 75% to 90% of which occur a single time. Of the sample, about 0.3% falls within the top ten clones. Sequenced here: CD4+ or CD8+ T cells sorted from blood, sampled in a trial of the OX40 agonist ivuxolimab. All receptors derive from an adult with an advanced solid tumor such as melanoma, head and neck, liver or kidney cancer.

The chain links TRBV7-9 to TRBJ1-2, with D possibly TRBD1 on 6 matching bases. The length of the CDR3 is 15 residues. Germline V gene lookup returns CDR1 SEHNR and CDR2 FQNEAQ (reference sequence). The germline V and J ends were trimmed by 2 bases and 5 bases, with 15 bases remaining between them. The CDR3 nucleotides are TGTGCCAGCAGCTTAAAGGAGGGACACCCGTATGGCTACACCTTC. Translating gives CASSLKEGHPYGYTF.

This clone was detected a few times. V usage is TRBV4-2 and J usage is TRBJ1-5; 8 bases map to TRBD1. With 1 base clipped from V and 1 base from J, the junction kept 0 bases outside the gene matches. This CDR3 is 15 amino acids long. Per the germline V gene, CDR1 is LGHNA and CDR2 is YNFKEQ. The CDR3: CASSQGDRSNQPQHF. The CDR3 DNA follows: TGTGCCAGCAGCCAAGGGGACAGGAGCAATCAGCCCCAGCATTTT.

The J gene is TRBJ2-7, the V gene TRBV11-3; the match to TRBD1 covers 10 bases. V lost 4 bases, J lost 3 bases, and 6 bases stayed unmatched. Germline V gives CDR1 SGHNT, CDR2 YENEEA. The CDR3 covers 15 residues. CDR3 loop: CASSSGTGAVYEQYF. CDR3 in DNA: TGTGCCAGCAGCTCCGGGACAGGGGCGGTCTACGAGCAGTACTTC. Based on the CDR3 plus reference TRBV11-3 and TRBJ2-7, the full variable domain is EAGVVQSPRYKIIEKKQPVAFWCNPISGHNTLYWYLQNLGQGPELLIRYENEEAVDDSQLPKDRFSAERLKGVDSTLKIQPAELGDSAVYLCASSSGTGAVYEQYFGPGTRLTVT.

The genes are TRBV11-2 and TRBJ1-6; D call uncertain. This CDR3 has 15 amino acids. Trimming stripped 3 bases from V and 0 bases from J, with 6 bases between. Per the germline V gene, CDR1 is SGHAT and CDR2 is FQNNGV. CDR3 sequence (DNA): TGTGCCAGCAGCTTGGGGAGCTCCTATAATTCACCCCTCCACTTT. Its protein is CASSLGSSYNSPLHF. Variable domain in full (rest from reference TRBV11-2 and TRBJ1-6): EAGVAQSPRYKIIEKRQSVAFWCNPISGHATLYWYQQILGQGPKLLIQFQNNGVVDDSQLPKDRFSAERLKGVDSTLKIQPAKLEDSAVYLCASSLGSSYNSPLHFGNGTRLTVT.

CDR3 coding DNA: TGCGCCAGCAGCTTGGACAGGGCTGGGCAGTACTTC. Its protein product is CASSLDRAGQYF. The gene calls are TRBV5-1 and TRBJ2-7; D is perhaps TRBD1 (6 bases). CDR3 size: 12 residues. V lost 0 bases, J lost 9 bases, and 10 bases lay in between. Germline V CDR1 and CDR2: SGHRS, YFSETQ.

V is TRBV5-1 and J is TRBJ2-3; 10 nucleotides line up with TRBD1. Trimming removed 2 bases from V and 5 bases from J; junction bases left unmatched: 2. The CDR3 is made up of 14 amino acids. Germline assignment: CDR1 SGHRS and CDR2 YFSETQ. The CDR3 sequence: CASSFGTGEDTQYF. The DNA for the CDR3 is TGCGCCAGCAGCTTTGGGACAGGGGAAGATACGCAGTATTTT.

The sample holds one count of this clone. The CDR3 loop is CASSLFGGSTDTQYF. In DNA form, the CDR3 reads TGTGCCAGCAGCTTGTTCGGCGGGAGCACAGATACGCAGTATTTT. The V call is TRBV5-4, the J call TRBJ2-3, with a possible D match to TRBD2 (5 bases). The CDR3 loop spans 15 amino acids. Germline CDR1 SGHNT, CDR2 YYREEE (reference sequence). Trimming removed 1 base at V and 0 bases at J, with 9 bases between.

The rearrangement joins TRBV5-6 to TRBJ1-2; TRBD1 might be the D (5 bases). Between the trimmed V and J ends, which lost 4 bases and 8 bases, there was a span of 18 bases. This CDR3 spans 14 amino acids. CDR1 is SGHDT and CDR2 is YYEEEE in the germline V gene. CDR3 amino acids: CASSIRDPGGGYTF. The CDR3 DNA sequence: TGTGCCAGCAGCATCCGGGACCCCGGAGGAGGCTACACCTTC.

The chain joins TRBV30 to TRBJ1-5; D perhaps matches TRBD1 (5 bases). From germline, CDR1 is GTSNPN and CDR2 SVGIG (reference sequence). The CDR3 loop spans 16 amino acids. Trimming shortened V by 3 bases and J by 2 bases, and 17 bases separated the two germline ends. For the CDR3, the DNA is TGTGCCTGGAGCGCGACGGGACCCCTGGGCAATCAGCCCCAGCATTTT. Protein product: CAWSATGPLGNQPQHF.

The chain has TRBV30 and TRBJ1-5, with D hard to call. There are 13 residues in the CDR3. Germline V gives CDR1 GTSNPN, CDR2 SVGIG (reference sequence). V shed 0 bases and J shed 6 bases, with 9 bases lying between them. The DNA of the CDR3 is TGTGCCTGGAGTGTAGAGGGCCGTCAGCCCCAGCATTTT. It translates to CAWSVEGRQPQHF.

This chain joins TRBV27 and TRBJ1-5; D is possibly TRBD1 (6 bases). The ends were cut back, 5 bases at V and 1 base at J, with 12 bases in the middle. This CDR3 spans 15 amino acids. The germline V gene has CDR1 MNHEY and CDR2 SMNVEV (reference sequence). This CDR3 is CASSAGQASNQPQHF. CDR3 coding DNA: TGTGCCAGCAGTGCGGGACAAGCGAGCAATCAGCCCCAGCATTTT.

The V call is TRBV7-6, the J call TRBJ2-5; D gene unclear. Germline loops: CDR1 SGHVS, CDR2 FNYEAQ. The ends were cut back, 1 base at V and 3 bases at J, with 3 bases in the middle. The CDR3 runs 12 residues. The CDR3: CASSLDEETQYF. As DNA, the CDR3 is TGTGCCAGCAGCTTAGACGAAGAGACCCAGTACTTC.

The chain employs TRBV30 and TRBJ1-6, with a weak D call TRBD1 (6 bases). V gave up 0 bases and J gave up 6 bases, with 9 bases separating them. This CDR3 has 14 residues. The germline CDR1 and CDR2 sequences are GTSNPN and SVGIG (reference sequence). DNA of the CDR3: TGTGCCTGGAGTGTGACAGGAGGTAATTCACCCCTCCACTTT. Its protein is CAWSVTGGNSPLHF.

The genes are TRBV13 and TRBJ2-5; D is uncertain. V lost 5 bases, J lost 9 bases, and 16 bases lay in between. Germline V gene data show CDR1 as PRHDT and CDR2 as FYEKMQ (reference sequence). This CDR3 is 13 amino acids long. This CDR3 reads CASSSGPTFAQYF. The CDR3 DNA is TGTGCCAGCAGCAGTGGACCCACGTTTGCCCAGTACTTC.